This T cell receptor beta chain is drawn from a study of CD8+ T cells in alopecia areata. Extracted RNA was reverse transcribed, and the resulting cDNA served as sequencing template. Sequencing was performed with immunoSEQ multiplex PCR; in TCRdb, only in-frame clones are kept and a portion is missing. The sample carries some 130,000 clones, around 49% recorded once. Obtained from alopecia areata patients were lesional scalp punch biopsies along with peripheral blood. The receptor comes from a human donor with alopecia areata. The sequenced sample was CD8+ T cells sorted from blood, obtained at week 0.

This chain's CDR3 is CASPMGYYGYTF. The DNA of the CDR3 is TGTGCCTCCCCGATGGGATACTATGGCTACACCTTC. This chain joins TRBV30 and TRBJ1-2; D gene uncertain. Germline V gives CDR1 GTSNPN, CDR2 SVGIG (reference sequence). V lost 7 bases to trimming and J lost 3 bases, with 12 bases between them. The CDR3 consists of 12 residues.